The entry that follows covers one TCR beta chain sequence. Germline V gene sequence: CDR1 MNHEY, CDR2 SVGEGT. The CDR3 has 20 residues. With 0 bases clipped from V and 0 bases from J, the junction kept 14 bases outside the gene matches. TCR beta sequencing covered blood CD8+ and CD4+ T cells. Random hexamers were used to reverse transcribe 0.5 to 1 ug of RNA. TCRdb itself ran the immunoSEQ multiplex PCR reads through MiXCR, one entry per CDR3 protein. The repertoire holds 160,000 or so distinct CDR3 sequences, under 95% seen once, with 0.065% to 0.085% in the top ten. This sample is part of a study of CD8 T cells in Susac syndrome.

The sequenced material came from CD4+ T cells from PBMCs. This clonotype originated in a human donor in good health. This chain joins TRBV6-2 or TRBV6-3 and TRBJ2-4; TRBD1 matches 7 bases. CDR3 residues: CASSYSPWTGIRIAKNIQYF. CDR3 DNA: TGTGCCAGCAGTTACTCCCCCTGGACAGGAATTCGCATAGCCAAAAACATTCAGTACTTC.